The next 20 T cell receptor beta chains were all read from a single sample in a study of vaccination effects on CD4 cells after COVID-19. Sequencing was preceded by expansion of antigen-specific CD4+ T cells with viral peptide pools in the ViraFEST assay. It was after more than nine days of culture that CD4+ T cells were isolated. It was two doses of either the BNT162b2 or mRNA-1273 vaccine that participants received. For these TCRs, the target antigens are not known. Repertoires were generated with immunoSEQ multiplex PCR, while TCRdb's copy carries only in-frame clones and drops some. The sample carries tens of thousands of clones, approximately 78% recorded once. The starting material was CD4+ T cells from PBMCs cultured with HCoV-OC43 spike peptides, obtained after COVID-19 vaccination. Subset noted: HCoV-OC43 spike overlapping peptide pool stimulation. The receptors come from a human donor who received a COVID-19 vaccine.

This sequence joins TRBV7-8 and TRBJ1-1; D gene unclear. Trimming stripped 2 bases from V and 6 bases from J, with 16 bases between. CDR1 is SGHVS, CDR2 FQNEAQ, per germline. The CDR3 contains 15 residues. The CDR3 DNA sequence: TGTGCCAGCAGCTTATCTGGGCTTGAGGTATCTGAAGCTTTCTTT. Protein sequence: CASSLSGLEVSEAFF.

Written as DNA, the CDR3 is TGTGCCAGCAGATCGACGGGACGCTCCTATGGCTACACCTTC. Amino acid sequence: CASRSTGRSYGYTF. The rearrangement links TRBV6-4 to TRBJ1-2; weak D call: TRBD1 (5 bases). Germline V gene data show CDR1 as MRHNA and CDR2 as SNTAGT. The CDR3 sequence is 14 residues long. V lost 6 bases and J 4 bases, leaving 15 bases between the germline ends.

This chain joins TRBV18 and TRBJ2-3, with D unresolved. Germline CDR1 KGHSH, CDR2 LQKENI. The CDR3 loop spans 14 amino acids. With 0 bases removed from V and 4 bases from J, the gap between germline ends came to 8 bases. The CDR3 loop reads CASSPPTTPDTQYF. CDR3 DNA: TGTGCCAGCTCACCACCCACAACACCAGATACGCAGTATTTT.

This clone was seen a handful of times. CDR3 protein: CASSNYRGLRETQYF. The CDR3 coding sequence is TGTGCCAGCAGCAACTACAGGGGGCTGAGGGAGACCCAGTACTTC. The rearrangement links TRBV7-2 to TRBJ2-5; TRBD1 matches at 9 bases. There are 15 residues in the CDR3. The germline V gene encodes CDR1 SGHTA and CDR2 FQGNSA. J lost 5 bases, V lost 5 bases, and 9 bases had no gene match.

This sequence joins TRBV5-8 and TRBJ1-6; D uncertain. The CDR3 has 14 amino acids. Looked up from germline, CDR1 is SGHTS and CDR2 is YDEGEE. V lost 0 bases, J lost 7 bases, and 8 bases lay in between. The CDR3 sequence: CASSLENWNSPLHF. For the CDR3, the DNA is TGTGCCAGCAGCTTGGAGAACTGGAATTCACCCCTCCACTTT.

The chain joins TRBV7-3 to TRBJ2-5, with D unresolved. V was clipped by 0 bases and J by 1 base, with 6 bases between them. The CDR3 sequence is 14 residues long. Germline V gene sequence: CDR1 SGHTA, CDR2 FQGTGA. CDR3 nucleotides: TGTGCCAGCAGCTTAACCCCCGGCCAAGAGACCCAGTACTTC. This encodes CASSLTPGQETQYF.

V is TRBV4-1 and J is TRBJ1-3; TRBD1 might be the D (5 bases). The CDR3 runs to 17 residues. Germline V lookup: CDR1 MGHRA, CDR2 YSYEKL. Trimming shortened V by 1 base and J by 0 bases, and 13 bases separated the two germline ends. CDR3 bases: TGCGCCAGCAGCCAAGCCTCTGCAGGGCGCTCTGGAAACACCATATATTTT. It translates to CASSQASAGRSGNTIYF.

The chain carries TRBV29-1 and TRBJ1-1; maybe TRBD1 (5 bases). The CDR3 has 11 residues. V lost 6 bases and J lost 8, with 13 bases in between. The germline V gene encodes CDR1 SQVTM and CDR2 ANQGSEA. This chain's CDR3 is CSVRGRGEAFF. CDR3 nucleotides: TGCAGCGTCCGGGGGAGGGGAGAAGCTTTCTTT.

This clone appeared a single time. This sequence joins TRBV2 and TRBJ1-1; D is undetermined. V lost 3 bases and J 0 bases, leaving 11 bases between the germline ends. The CDR3 spans 15 residues. Germline-derived CDR1 and CDR2 are SNHLY and FYNNEI. Here the CDR3 reads CASSERVSVNTEAFF. CDR3 DNA: TGTGCCAGCAGTGAGCGGGTGTCTGTGAACACTGAAGCTTTCTTT.

This chain uses TRBV19 with TRBJ1-3; a possible D gene is TRBD1 (6 bases). With 10 bases removed from V and 1 base from J, the gap between germline ends came to 17 bases. CDR1 LNHDA and CDR2 SQIVND come from the germline V gene (reference sequence). The CDR3 spans 15 residues. CDR3 in amino acids: CATLGQKYSGNTIYF. DNA for the CDR3: TGTGCCACCCTAGGACAGAAATATTCTGGAAACACCATATATTTT.

The chain joins TRBV6-6 to TRBJ2-3; either TRBD1 or TRBD2 may fit D (5 bases each). The CDR3 extends over 15 amino acids. Germline V gene sequence: CDR1 MNHNY, CDR2 SVGAGI (reference sequence). V shed 6 bases and J shed 0 bases, with 13 bases lying between them. The CDR3 region has the DNA TGTGCCAGCAGCGTATGGGACGGTAGCACAGATACGCAGTATTTT. This codes for CASSVWDGSTDTQYF.

The chain employs TRBV5-1 and TRBJ2-5; D gene ambiguous. V shed 4 bases and J shed 5 bases, with 18 bases lying between them. From germline, CDR1 is SGHRS and CDR2 YFSETQ. The CDR3 consists of 15 residues. The CDR3 DNA reads TGCGCCAGCAGCCTCCAGACTGACGCTCGGGAGACCCAGTACTTC. Amino acid sequence: CASSLQTDARETQYF.

V gene TRBV6-6 combines with J gene TRBJ2-6; D is unresolved. Germline V CDR1 and CDR2: MNHNY, SVGAGI (reference sequence). Between the trimmed V and J ends, which lost 0 bases and 1 base, there was a span of 1 base. The CDR3 extends over 14 amino acids. As DNA, the CDR3 is TGTGCCAGCAGTTACTCGTCTGGGGCCAACGTCCTGACTTTC. As protein: CASSYSSGANVLTF.

V usage is TRBV5-1 and J usage is TRBJ2-3, with TRBD2 identical over 8 bases. From germline, CDR1 is SGHRS and CDR2 YFSETQ. The CDR3 is 14 amino acids. Trimming took 2 bases from V and 3 from J; bases not matched to a gene: 2. The DNA of the CDR3 is TGCGCCAGCAGCTTCATAGCGGGGACAGATACGCAGTATTTT. Encoded protein: CASSFIAGTDTQYF.

The chain employs TRBV3-1 (or the pseudogene TRBV3-2) and TRBJ1-4, with 9 bases matching TRBD1. Trimming cost V 4 bases and J 8 bases; bases outside gene matches: 5. Per germline, CDR1 LGHDT and CDR2 YNNKEL (reference sequence). The length of the CDR3 is 14 residues. CDR3 protein: CASSRATGGEKLFF. The CDR3 region has the DNA TGTGCCAGCAGCCGAGCGACAGGGGGGGAAAAACTGTTTTTT.

This clone was counted only a few times. The V gene is TRBV7-9, the J gene TRBJ2-7; D is possibly TRBD1 (5 bases). The germline V gene has CDR1 SEHNR and CDR2 FQNEAQ (reference sequence). Between the trimmed V and J ends, which lost 2 bases and 7 bases, there was a span of 12 bases. This CDR3 has 13 residues. The CDR3 sequence: CASSLRARAEQYV. The CDR3 DNA reads TGTGCCAGCAGCTTACGCGCCAGGGCAGAGCAGTACGTC.

V is TRBV24-1 and J is TRBJ2-3; no clear D. V lost 4 bases and J lost 2, with 9 bases in between. CDR1 and CDR2 from the germline V gene are KGHDR and SFDVKD. The CDR3 consists of 14 residues. This chain's CDR3 is CATSDLIDTDTQYF. CDR3 DNA: TGTGCCACCAGTGACCTTATCGACACAGATACGCAGTATTTT.

The chain uses TRBV7-6 and TRBJ2-2; D ambiguous. Trimming took off 1 base at V and 2 bases at J, with 11 bases between the two ends. The germline V gene encodes CDR1 SGHVS and CDR2 FNYEAQ. The CDR3 contains 16 residues. For the CDR3, the DNA is TGTGCCAGCAGCTTAGGAACAGCCTTTAACACCGGGGAGCTGTTTTTT. This translates into CASSLGTAFNTGELFF.

V is TRBV7-9 and J is TRBJ2-3; D is unclear. Germline-derived CDR1 and CDR2 are SEHNR and FQNEAQ (reference sequence). V gave up 3 bases and J gave up 2 bases, with 3 bases separating them. This CDR3 contains 12 residues. The CDR3 region is CASSLSTDTQYF. The CDR3 DNA follows: TGTGCCAGCAGCTTGTCCACAGATACGCAGTATTTT.

V and J are TRBV5-1 and TRBJ1-1; D uncertain. Deletions cut 0 bases from V and 2 bases from J, with 8 bases between. This CDR3 spans 14 amino acids. In germline, CDR1 is SGHRS, CDR2 YFSETQ. The CDR3 protein is CASSLGPTNTEAFF. The CDR3, as DNA: TGCGCCAGCAGCTTGGGTCCCACAAACACTGAAGCTTTCTTT.